This T cell receptor beta chain was identified during a study of cytomegalovirus exposure and HLA in healthy donors (dated by TCRdb to the late 2010s). Study-level background: In an earlier analysis of 550 to 750 of the donors, 250 to 350 Gb of sequence data and roughly 100 million unique TCR beta sequences from roughly 180 million T cells were reported. An early release covering roughly 580 HLA-typed donors comprised approximately 290 gigabases of sequencing data and tens of millions of unique TCR sequences. Of the roughly 390 genotyped donors, 65% to 90% were placed in the genetic ancestry cluster associated with self-reported Caucasian donors. The study was designed to test whether signatures of past pathogen exposure could be identified by cataloging public T cell receptors. The study profiled the T cell repertoires of about 720 subjects by immunosequencing and related them to cytomegalovirus serostatus. In addition to the first cohort of 500 to 850 subjects, a separate validation cohort of about 120 different subjects was used. To predict cytomegalovirus infection status, the study combined high-throughput TCR immunosequencing, statistical association of individual TCRs with disease status, and machine learning. A later analysis re-analyzed previously published TCR beta repertoires from hundreds of donors and added high-resolution HLA genotyping to study TCR occurrence patterns. Rather than drawing on any new phenotypic data, the later analysis identified candidate immune exposures from TCR beta sequences and the way those sequences occurred across donors. In an earlier analysis of over 550 of the donors, high-throughput TCR beta sequencing was used to judge whether each TCR beta V gene segment behaved as functional or pseudogenic. Donor age, sex, ethnicity and CMV serostatus were compiled alongside the repertoire data. Genome-wide SNP genotypes for about three fifths of the roughly 670 donors were used in a later genetic analysis, which treated that subset as a discovery cohort. Every repertoire in the discovery cohort had been generated on one and the same sequencing platform. HLA typing covered class I and class II loci at four-digit resolution. Typing coverage differed by locus: A, B, C, DRB1 and DQB1 were typed in roughly 620-630 donors, DQA1 in 500 to 550, DPA1 in approximately 600, and DPB1 in just under 480. A handful of DR-DQ haplotypes were handled as single units for association and clustering because linkage in the cohort was strong. Across around 400 genotyped donors of the cohort, an average of roughly 200,000 unique TCR beta nucleotide sequences per donor were sequenced, and 15% to 20% of those sequences were non-productive.

The library was obtained by the immunoSEQ multiplex PCR assay. For the multiplex PCR, a mixture combining 60 forward primers for TCR Vbeta segments and 13 reverse primers for TCR Jbeta segments was used. The CDR3 region of rearranged TCR beta genes was amplified from genomic DNA with a multiplex PCR assay. The Illumina HiSeq System was used to sequence the amplified TCR beta libraries as 87-base-pair reads. As for the authors' bioinformatics: Across the 500 to 850 repertoires, a later analysis counted roughly 77 million unique TCR beta chains, 9.5 million to 12 million of which were shared by at least two donors. A nearest-neighbor algorithm error-corrected the raw reads and collapsed the reads into unique sequences, merging closely related sequences to remove PCR and sequencing errors. V, D and J gene segments were assigned by aligning CDR3 sequences to IMGT reference sequences. For a sequence to be retained, a match of at least six nucleotides was required to both a V gene segment and a J gene segment. A rearrangement counted as productive if the CDR3 had no stop codons and remained in frame with V and J, and every other rearrangement counted as non-productive. Following IMGT convention, CDR3 was defined as the stretch from the second conserved V-encoded cysteine up to the conserved J-encoded phenylalanine. In an earlier analysis of around 540 of the donors, sequences lacking an unambiguous match to a single V gene segment were excluded. In an earlier analysis of a few hundred of the donors, a V segment was called functional when productive rearrangements were above 56.7%, and segregating when the standard deviation between donors exceeded 5%. A statistical classification framework was developed to diagnose cytomegalovirus status using the catalog of TCR beta chain sequences. In a later analysis, TCR nucleotide sequences were compared against IMGT/GENE-DB human TR gene sequences so that V and J genes could be assigned. The TCRdist pipeline was used in a later analysis to assign CDR3 sequences and most-parsimonious VDJ recombination scenarios. In a later analysis, each TCR beta chain was defined by its CDR3 amino acid sequence together with its V-gene family, and reads lacking a unique V-gene family were excluded. A later analysis removed 500 to 600 highly shared, low-generation-probability nucleotide sequences to deal with suspected cross-contamination and a sequencing artifact. In a later analysis, a clonal expansion index was calculated for each public chain from normalized within-repertoire ranks of inferred template counts. In a later analysis, generation probabilities were computed with a VDJ recombination model fitted to out-of-frame rearrangements, and the resulting probabilities were checked against IGoR. In a later analysis, hypergeometric tests were used to score TCR-TCR, TCR-HLA and TCR-CMV co-occurrence, with a repertoire-size bias correction applied to TCR pairs. False discovery rates were estimated in a later analysis by permuting HLA or CMV assignments 20 times. In a later analysis, co-occurring TCRs were grouped using DBSCAN, with TCRdist sequence similarity added in when clustering inside HLA-allele-positive subsets. Repertoires with fewer than 30,000 or more than 120,000 public chains, plus five repertoires with anomalous nucleotide sharing, were excluded from co-occurrence clustering. TCRdb retrieved this table from immuneACCESS and kept in-frame rearrangements only. Not all clones are present; in checked studies, unresolved V genes account for under half, and no reason is known for the remainder. V and J calls and clone size come straight from that table; D and trimming were deduced from the DNA. Present in this sample are 200,000 or so clones, 82% of which were seen just once. The ten most abundant clones make up roughly 0.098% of the sample.

The CDR3 sequence holds 14 residues, the cysteine and phenylalanine included. The only DNA kept is the CDR3, 42 bases in frame from the first base. At the junction V is shortened by 0 bases and J by 4 bases, with 10 bases in between. From the germline V gene, CDR1 is SGDLS and CDR2 is YYNGEE. Results the study describes overall, beyond this receptor: A later analysis associated some 17,000 TCR beta sequences with specific HLA alleles at a false discovery rate of 0.05. The authors suggested that the approach could potentially be extended to other disease states and immunological phenotypes. Because counts were too low, seventeen rarely observed V segments, including chromosome 9 orphons, were left out of the earlier analysis of over 550 of the donors. A further reported finding was that TCR beta sequences accurately predicted the HLA-A and HLA-B alleles for most subjects in the first cohort. When HLA alleles, especially DR and DQ, strongly co-occurred, TCR associations were difficult to assign to individual alleles. The presence/absence analyses assumed that sequencing depth was roughly uniform across donors, and that assumption may not be true. In a later analysis, TCR association rates were found to vary across HLA loci, with the most associated TCRs seen for DRB1 alleles and the fewest for HLA-C alleles. Because the 87-base-pair reads could not distinguish some IMGT-functional V segments, including TRBV6-2 and TRBV6-3, those segments were excluded. The only immune exposure information available for the cohort was CMV serostatus. In a later analysis, most CMV-associated TCR beta chains were found to appear HLA-restricted, with HLA associations seemingly driven largely by CMV exposure. A total of about 180 TCR beta chains were listed by the study as associated with cytomegalovirus. Correlated functional status among segregating V segments might be attributable to linkage disequilibrium, but an unknown experimental factor could not be ruled out. In a later analysis, HLA-associated TCR beta chains showed more clonal expansion and lower generation probabilities than non-associated chains that were equally common. While some public TCRs were present in many individuals, most TCR sequences turned up only very rarely across donors. A cluster of highly shared sequence variants was judged likely to be a technical artifact of the sequencing pipeline. In an earlier analysis of about 600 of the donors, most TCR beta V segments appeared in productive rearrangements about 90% or about 30% of the time, broadly matching IMGT annotations. A few of the identified cytomegalovirus-associated TCR beta chains were confirmed in vitro to be specific for cytomegalovirus antigens. Only TCR beta chains were sequenced in this cohort, and the absence of alpha or paired-chain data limited detectable features. In both the original and validation cohorts, the classifier was reported to diagnose cytomegalovirus status with high specificity and sensitivity. Because HLA typing was missing for some donors at each locus, association tests included only the typed subset. In a later genetic analysis, fewer N-insertions in productive TCRs were reported among donors in an Asian-associated ancestry cluster than the roughly 700-donor mean. A later analysis reported that several top co-occurrence clusters appeared linked to parvovirus B19, influenza, CMV and Epstein-Barr virus. V-gene and J-gene trimming of TCR beta chains was associated with a missense DCLRE1C variant in a later genetic analysis, and the association was replicated in an independent cohort.

In total, around 600 healthy bone marrow donors made up the cohort. Cohort members were all nominally healthy when sampled, although unrecorded immune exposures were likely present. The donor was CMV seronegative and belonged to the group of around 350 seronegative cohort members. Each donor provided a peripheral blood sample, and peripheral blood mononuclear cells were used for TCR beta sequencing. Genomic DNA was extracted from the blood cell samples with the Qiagen DNeasy Blood Extraction Kit. Notes on this clone: Its antigen is not yet known. No clone much larger than this one lies a single base away; base qualities are absent.

This sequence was found in a boy aged 2 to 10 in good health and CMV-seronegative. The specimen sequenced was PBMCs. Rearrangement joined TRBV9 to TRBJ2-5; the D gene is unclear. Here the CDR3 is given as CASSVELSGETQYF. The bases read TGTGCCAGCAGCGTAGAACTTTCTGGAGAGACCCAGTACTTC. Full variable domain (CDR3 extended with the reference TRBV9 and TRBJ2-5 proteins): DSGVTQTPKHLITATGQRVTLRCSPRSGDLSVYWYQQSLDQGLQFLIQYYNGEERAKGNILERFSAQQFPDLHSELNLSSLELGDSALYFCASSVELSGETQYFGPGTRLLVL.